These 28 T cell receptor beta chains share one sample of origin, sequenced in a study of cytomegalovirus exposure and HLA in healthy donors. PCR employed 60 Vbeta and 13 Jbeta primers. The assay was immunoSEQ multiplex PCR, and TCRdb's table has in-frame clones only and misses some. The data show 100,000 to 150,000 clones, 76% seen once. The sequenced material came from PBMCs. The receptors originated from a female donor in good health and CMV-seropositive.

The rearrangement joins TRBV5-1 to TRBJ2-3, with TRBD1 matching over 9 bases. V lost 2 bases and J lost 2; bases outside the gene matches: 6. CDR1 and CDR2 from the germline V gene are SGHRS and YFSETQ. This CDR3 has 16 amino acids. The CDR3 DNA sequence: TGCGCCAGCAGCTTACTACAGGGGGCCCCCACAGATACGCAGTATTTT. Its protein is CASSLLQGAPTDTQYF.

As DNA, the CDR3 is TGTGCCACCCGTGGCAGGGGGTATTTT. Protein product: CATRGRGYF. This rearrangement joins TRBV7-9 to TRBJ2-3, with TRBD1 as a possible D gene (6 bases). V lost 10 bases to trimming and J lost 14 bases, with 13 bases between them. Germline-derived CDR1 and CDR2 are SEHNR and FQNEAQ (reference sequence). CDR3 length: 9 residues.

Turning to this clone: The junction differs from germline at one of its ends, possibly a read error. The J gene is TRBJ1-2, the V gene TRBV4-1; 7 bases are a match to TRBD1. This CDR3 comprises 14 residues. Per the germline V gene, CDR1 is MGHRA and CDR2 is YSYEKL. The CDR3 here is CASSLGYGTDGYPF. In DNA form, the CDR3 reads TGCGCCAGCAGCCTAGGGTACGGGACAGATGGCTACCCCTTC.

V is TRBV7-9 and J is TRBJ2-2; D might be TRBD2 (5 bases). With 4 bases removed from V and 5 bases from J, the gap between germline ends came to 11 bases. Germline V gene sequence: CDR1 SEHNR, CDR2 FQNEAQ (reference sequence). The length of the CDR3 is 14 residues. The CDR3 loop is CASSYETNTGELFF. DNA of the CDR3: TGTGCCAGCAGCTACGAGACTAATACCGGGGAGCTGTTTTTT.

The chain uses TRBV5-1 and TRBJ1-2; maybe TRBD1 (6 bases). V lost 4 bases, J lost 4 bases, and 14 bases lay in between. The CDR3 totals 14 residues. Germline V gene lookup returns CDR1 SGHRS and CDR2 YFSETQ. CDR3: CASSPRDTLYGYTF. The CDR3 nucleotides are TGCGCCAGCAGCCCCCGGGACACCCTCTATGGCTACACCTTC. The whole variable domain, remainder taken from reference TRBV5-1 and TRBJ1-2, is KAGVTQTPRYLIKTRGQQVTLSCSPISGHRSVSWYQQTPGQGLQFLFEYFSETQRNKGNFPGRFSGRQFSNSRSEMNVSTLELGDSALYLCASSPRDTLYGYTFGSGTRLTVV.

This chain connects TRBV2 to TRBJ2-3; TRBD1 aligns across 7 bases. The V gene's germline CDR1 is SNHLY and CDR2 FYNNEI. The CDR3 has 15 residues. Germline trimming cut 6 bases from V and 0 bases from J; bases unmatched to any gene: 6. In DNA form, the CDR3 reads TGTGCCAGCAGAGGGGGCGGAACTAGCACAGATACGCAGTATTTT. Its translation: CASRGGGTSTDTQYF.

The chain has TRBV6-1 and TRBJ2-1; 12 bases align to TRBD2. Losses at the gene ends were 6 bases for V and 9 bases for J; bases not matched to a gene: 6. This CDR3 has 14 residues. Germline CDR1 MNHNS, CDR2 SASEGT. The chain's CDR3 is CASRPSGGAAEQFF. For the CDR3, the DNA is TGTGCCAGCAGACCTAGCGGGGGGGCCGCTGAGCAGTTCTTC.

This chain joins TRBV19 and TRBJ2-1; TRBD2 matches 9 bases. V gave up 3 bases and J gave up 7 bases; unmatched junction bases: 10. CDR1 and CDR2 (germline): LNHDA, SQIVND (reference sequence). The CDR3 spans 16 residues. The CDR3 loop is CASSIGGSGSANEQFF. The CDR3 DNA follows: TGTGCCAGTAGTATTGGTGGTAGCGGGAGTGCGAATGAGCAGTTCTTC.

V is TRBV10-3 and J is TRBJ1-1; the D is unclear. The CDR3 has 17 residues. CDR1 is ENHRY and CDR2 is SYGVKD in the germline V gene. Trimming left V 0 bases short and J 0 bases short, with 14 bases between. The DNA for the CDR3 is TGTGCCATCAGTGAGTCGGAAAAGGCGGCGATGAACACTGAAGCTTTCTTT. This encodes CAISESEKAAMNTEAFF.

This chain joins TRBV11-2 and TRBJ1-1; D might be TRBD1 (5 bases). Germline lookup yields CDR1 SGHAT and CDR2 FQNNGV. The CDR3 runs 13 residues. Deletions cut 5 bases from V and 8 bases from J, with 15 bases between. CDR3 bases: TGTGCCAGCAGCCTAGGCCTCTGGACAGAAGCTTTCTTT. It translates to CASSLGLWTEAFF.

This clone was observed once. The chain carries TRBV30 and TRBJ2-5; D is undetermined. V was shortened by 0 bases and J by 5 bases, with 7 bases between the two germline ends. Germline V gene data show CDR1 as GTSNPN and CDR2 as SVGIG (reference sequence). CDR3 length: 12 residues. Written as DNA, the CDR3 is TGTGCCTGGAGTGTAAATCGGGAGACCCAGTACTTC. Its translation: CAWSVNRETQYF.

CDR3 region: CASSLWDKTYEQYF. DNA of the CDR3: TGTGCCAGCAGTTTATGGGACAAAACCTACGAGCAGTACTTC. The chain has TRBV28 and TRBJ2-7; a weak D match, TRBD1 (5 bases). Deletions cut 0 bases from V and 2 bases from J, with 8 bases between. Germline V lookup: CDR1 MDHEN, CDR2 SYDVKM. The CDR3 loop spans 14 amino acids.

The chain links TRBV4-1 to TRBJ2-1; 7 bases align to TRBD2. Unmatched junction bases numbered 6, after V lost 4 bases and J lost 3 bases. Germline V gene sequence: CDR1 MGHRA, CDR2 YSYEKL. There are 15 residues in the CDR3. CDR3 amino acids: CASSPPSGIYNEQFF. DNA for the CDR3: TGCGCCAGCAGCCCCCCGAGCGGGATCTACAATGAGCAGTTCTTC.

This clone showed up just a few times. The chain has TRBV6-5 and TRBJ1-4; D gene uncertain. Germline CDR1 reads MNHEY; CDR2 reads SVGAGI. This CDR3 has 12 residues. The V gene lost 6 bases and the J gene lost 11 bases, with 13 bases spanning the gap. DNA for the CDR3: TGTGCCAGCAGGTCGTACCGTAGTAAACTGTTTTTT. Its protein product is CASRSYRSKLFF.

The gene calls are TRBV6-1 and TRBJ1-1; 12 nucleotides line up with TRBD1. Germline CDR1 is MNHNS and CDR2 is SASEGT. Unmatched junction bases numbered 6, after V lost 3 bases and J lost 4 bases. The CDR3 spans 16 residues. The CDR3 sequence: CASSEGQGAIGTEAFF. CDR3 nucleotide sequence: TGTGCCAGCAGTGAGGGACAGGGGGCAATTGGCACTGAAGCTTTCTTT.

The chain uses TRBV5-1 and TRBJ2-5; D is perhaps TRBD1 (5 bases). V was shortened by 3 bases and J by 5 bases, with 11 bases between the two germline ends. Germline-derived CDR1 and CDR2 are SGHRS and YFSETQ. The CDR3 is 13 residues long. For the CDR3, the DNA is TGCGCCAGCAGCTGGCAGGGTGGGGAGACCCAGTACTTC. It is translated as CASSWQGGETQYF. The whole variable domain, filled in from reference TRBV5-1 and TRBJ2-5, reads KAGVTQTPRYLIKTRGQQVTLSCSPISGHRSVSWYQQTPGQGLQFLFEYFSETQRNKGNFPGRFSGRQFSNSRSEMNVSTLELGDSALYLCASSWQGGETQYFGPGTRLLVL.

The CDR3 coding sequence is TGTGCCAGCAGCCAAGATAAGGCGGGGGCTGGCTACACCTTC. As protein: CASSQDKAGAGYTF. V gene TRBV4-2 combines with J gene TRBJ1-2; weak D call: TRBD1 (6 bases). Trimming left V 0 bases short and J 7 bases short, with 12 bases between. The germline V gene has CDR1 LGHNA and CDR2 YNFKEQ. The CDR3 contains 14 residues.

The chain recombines TRBV10-1 with TRBJ2-5, with D possibly TRBD1 on 6 matching bases. CDR3 length equals 13 residues. In germline, CDR1 is WNHNN, CDR2 SYGVQD (reference sequence). V was trimmed by 3 bases and J by 4 bases, leaving 9 bases between them. The CDR3 reads CASSDIRGETQYF. The CDR3 DNA follows: TGCGCCAGCAGTGATATCAGGGGAGAGACCCAGTACTTC.

The genes are TRBV11-3 and TRBJ2-3; TRBD1 is a possible D gene (6 bases). The CDR3 runs 16 residues. Germline values: CDR1 SGHNT, CDR2 YENEEA. V lost 5 bases to trimming and J lost 6 bases, with 21 bases between them. The CDR3 nucleotides read TGTGCCAGCAGCCCAGGACAGCCGATCGTCGGTGATACGCAGTATTTT. Encoded protein: CASSPGQPIVGDTQYF. Based on the CDR3 plus reference TRBV11-3 and TRBJ2-3, the full variable domain is EAGVVQSPRYKIIEKKQPVAFWCNPISGHNTLYWYLQNLGQGPELLIRYENEEAVDDSQLPKDRFSAERLKGVDSTLKIQPAELGDSAVYLCASSPGQPIVGDTQYFGPGTRLTVL.

This rearrangement joins TRBV7-2 to TRBJ2-7, with 7 bases aligning to TRBD1. The CDR3 is 13 amino acids. Germline values: CDR1 SGHTA, CDR2 FQGNSA. J lost 6 bases, V lost 7 bases, and 9 bases had no gene match. As DNA, the CDR3 is TGTGCCAGCACCGACAGGGTGGCGGGCGAGCAGTACTTC. Translation: CASTDRVAGEQYF.

The chain is built from TRBV25-1 and TRBJ1-1; D not resolved. The germline V gene has CDR1 MGHDK and CDR2 SYGVNS. This CDR3 contains 14 residues. The V and J ends lost 4 bases and 3 bases respectively, with 12 bases between them. This chain's CDR3 is CASSGPGGYTEAFF. CDR3 DNA: TGTGCCAGCAGTGGTCCAGGAGGGTACACTGAAGCTTTCTTT. The full variable domain, completed using reference TRBV25-1 and TRBJ1-1, is EADIYQTPRYLVIGTGKKITLECSQTMGHDKMYWYQQDPGMELHLIHYSYGVNSTEKGDLSSESTVSRIRTEHFPLTLESARPSHTSQYLCASSGPGGYTEAFFGQGTRLTVV.

The chain carries TRBV28 and TRBJ1-4; D is unclear. The CDR3 extends over 14 amino acids. V lost 4 bases, J lost 5 bases, and 11 bases lay in between. From germline, CDR1 is MDHEN and CDR2 SYDVKM. The CDR3 nucleotides read TGTGCCAGCAGTTCTTGGGGAGGGAATGAAAAACTGTTTTTT. Its translation: CASSSWGGNEKLFF.

The table lists this clone with a count of one. The CDR3 sequence: CASSQHTAAKIYGYTF. DNA of the CDR3: TGCGCCAGCAGCCAGCACACGGCGGCGAAGATTTATGGCTACACCTTC. The J gene is TRBJ1-2, the V gene TRBV4-1; no clear D gene. This CDR3 comprises 16 residues. CDR1 and CDR2 from the germline V gene are MGHRA and YSYEKL. V was shortened by 3 bases and J by 5 bases, with 19 bases between the two germline ends.

J is TRBJ1-6 and V is TRBV6-1; D unresolved. The CDR3 length is 13 residues. CDR1 is MNHNS, CDR2 SASEGT, per germline. Trimming left V 3 bases short and J 8 bases short, with 8 bases between. The CDR3 DNA follows: TGTGCCAGCAGTGATGAGCGGGATTCACCCCTCCACTTT. This sequence encodes CASSDERDSPLHF.

The CDR3 protein is CASSLYGSETAKNIQYF. DNA of the CDR3: TGTGCCAGCAGCCTTTACGGAAGCGAAACAGCCAAAAACATTCAGTACTTC. J is TRBJ2-4 and V is TRBV4-2; no definite D call. Germline values: CDR1 LGHNA, CDR2 YNFKEQ. This CDR3 is 17 amino acids long. Trimming left V 4 bases short and J 0 bases short, with 16 bases between.

Only a few counts were recorded for this clone. The V call is TRBV30, the J call TRBJ1-6; D not resolved. This CDR3 contains 14 residues. Trimming removed 7 bases at V and 6 bases at J, with 16 bases between. CDR1 is GTSNPN, CDR2 SVGIG, per germline (reference sequence). The CDR3 sequence: CASVGPSSNSPLHF. CDR3 nucleotide sequence: TGTGCCTCAGTTGGGCCCAGTTCTAATTCACCCCTCCACTTT.

This chain links TRBV19 with TRBJ1-1; perhaps TRBD1 as D (6 bases). V shed 1 base and J shed 2 bases, with 17 bases lying between them. This CDR3 region has 17 residues. The germline CDR1 and CDR2 sequences are LNHDA and SQIVND (reference sequence). CDR3 sequence reads: CASSIVGRGFRNTEAFF. The CDR3 DNA follows: TGTGCCAGTAGTATAGTCGGCAGGGGTTTCCGTAACACTGAAGCTTTCTTT.

The chain employs TRBV10-3 and TRBJ1-5; perhaps TRBD1 as D (5 bases). Deletions cut 9 bases from V and 5 bases from J, with 17 bases between. The CDR3 covers 14 residues. Germline V lookup: CDR1 ENHRY, CDR2 SYGVKD. The chain's CDR3 is CAISSTKGDQPQHF. The CDR3 nucleotides read TGTGCCATATCATCAACCAAAGGGGATCAGCCCCAGCATTTT.